This TCR beta chain is drawn from a study of T cells in Graves' hyperthyroidism and ophthalmopathy. TCR beta CDR3 regions were amplified from RNA. The TCR CDR3 first-round RT-PCR relied on the HTBI primer set. TCRdb reprocessed the multiplex PCR reads with MiXCR, giving one entry per CDR3 protein. This repertoire shows 540,000 or so distinct CDR3 sequences, 46% found once; its top ten account for 15% to 20%. The table lists this clonotype with many counts. Its cognate antigen is unknown. Whole-study findings and limits: Most thyroid clonotypes expanded above 0.001 appeared in blood too. Ophthalmopathy could be told apart from stable hyperthyroidism with a 13 V-J model.

A patient was excluded if there was uncontrolled infection, other autoimmune disease, pregnancy or lactation. Every diagnosis used clinical symptoms, serum thyroxine and TRAb, thyroid ultrasound and orbital computed tomography. The V end lost 3 bases, the J end lost 6 bases, and 21 bases lay between the germline ends. This CDR3 comprises 16 residues. The germline V gene has CDR1 SGDLS and CDR2 YYNGEE. Specimen: peripheral blood or thyroid tissue (not recorded which). This chain connects TRBV9 to TRBJ1-1, with TRBD1 as a possible D gene (5 bases). This clonotype originated in an adult woman with Graves' disease, either hyperthyroidism or ophthalmopathy (not recorded which). The CDR3 reads CASSASPRGAYSEAFF. CDR3 in DNA: TGTGCCAGCAGCGCAAGCCCGCGGGGCGCTTATTCTGAAGCTTTCTTT.